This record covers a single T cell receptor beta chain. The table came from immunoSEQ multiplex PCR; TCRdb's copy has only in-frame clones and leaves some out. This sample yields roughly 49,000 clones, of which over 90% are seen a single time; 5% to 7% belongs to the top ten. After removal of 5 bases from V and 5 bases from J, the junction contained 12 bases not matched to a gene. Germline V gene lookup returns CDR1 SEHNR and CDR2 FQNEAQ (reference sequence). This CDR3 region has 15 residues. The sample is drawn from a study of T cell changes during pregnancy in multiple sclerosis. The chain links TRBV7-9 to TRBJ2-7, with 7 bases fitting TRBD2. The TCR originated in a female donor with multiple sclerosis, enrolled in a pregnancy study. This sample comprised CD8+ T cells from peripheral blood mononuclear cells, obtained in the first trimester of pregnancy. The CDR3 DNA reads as TGTGCCAGCAGCCACCCTAGCGGTACCAATAACGAGCAGTACTTC. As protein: CASSHPSGTNNEQYF.